These 6 T cell receptor beta chains were sequenced from one sample in a study of blood T cell repertoires in COVID-19. The table came from immunoSEQ multiplex PCR; TCRdb's copy has only in-frame clones and leaves some out. The sample shows approximately 100,000 clones, over 65% of them seen only once. The sequencing input was peripheral blood. Receptors originate from a woman aged 60-75 years with acute or convalescent COVID-19.

The V gene is TRBV7-9, the J gene TRBJ2-2; D is ambiguous. Germline CDR1 reads SEHNR; CDR2 reads FQNEAQ (reference sequence). Trimming took 2 bases from V and 7 from J, leaving 8 bases between them. This CDR3 contains 13 residues. The CDR3 is CASSLNPFGELFF. For the CDR3, the DNA is TGTGCCAGCAGCTTAAATCCGTTCGGGGAGCTGTTTTTT.

V is TRBV5-1 and J is TRBJ2-7; TRBD2 matches 9 bases. This CDR3 comprises 17 residues. V lost 0 bases and J lost 2; bases outside the gene matches: 9. The germline gives CDR1 SGHRS, CDR2 YFSETQ. In DNA, the CDR3 is TGCGCCAGCAGCTTGGCCTGGAGCGGGGGGCTTACCTACGAGCAGTACTTC. Its translation is CASSLAWSGGLTYEQYF.

The chain uses TRBV12-3 or TRBV12-4 and TRBJ1-1, with 7 bases matching TRBD1. With V trimmed by 4 bases and J by 11 bases, 7 bases remained unmatched. This CDR3 contains 12 residues. This CDR3 reads CASSYRQGGAFF. The CDR3 DNA sequence: TGTGCCAGCAGTTACCGACAGGGTGGGGCTTTCTTT.

V gene TRBV4-1 combines with J gene TRBJ2-5; tentative D call: TRBD1 (5 bases). Germline CDR1 is MGHRA and CDR2 is YSYEKL. The CDR3 runs to 15 residues. V gave up 0 bases and J gave up 5 bases, with 13 bases separating them. The CDR3 reads CASSQEFSGMETQYF. The CDR3 DNA reads as TGCGCCAGCAGCCAAGAGTTCTCAGGGATGGAGACCCAGTACTTC.

The V gene is TRBV2, the J gene TRBJ1-6; TRBD1 aligns across 8 bases. Germline V lookup: CDR1 SNHLY, CDR2 FYNNEI. This CDR3 is built from 13 residues. Trimming at V came to 8 bases and at J to 7 bases, leaving 4 bases not matched to a gene. The CDR3 region is CASADRGNSPLHF. Written as DNA, the CDR3 is TGTGCCAGCGCCGACAGGGGAAATTCACCCCTCCACTTT.

The chain joins TRBV27 to TRBJ1-5; TRBD1 agrees at 8 bases. This CDR3 is built from 16 residues. With V trimmed by 6 bases and J by 5 bases, 12 bases remained unmatched. CDR1 is MNHEY and CDR2 is SMNVEV in the germline V gene (reference sequence). CDR3 DNA: TGTGCCAGCAGCCCGTATTACAGGGGGGACGATCAGCCCCAGCATTTT. It specifies CASSPYYRGDDQPQHF.